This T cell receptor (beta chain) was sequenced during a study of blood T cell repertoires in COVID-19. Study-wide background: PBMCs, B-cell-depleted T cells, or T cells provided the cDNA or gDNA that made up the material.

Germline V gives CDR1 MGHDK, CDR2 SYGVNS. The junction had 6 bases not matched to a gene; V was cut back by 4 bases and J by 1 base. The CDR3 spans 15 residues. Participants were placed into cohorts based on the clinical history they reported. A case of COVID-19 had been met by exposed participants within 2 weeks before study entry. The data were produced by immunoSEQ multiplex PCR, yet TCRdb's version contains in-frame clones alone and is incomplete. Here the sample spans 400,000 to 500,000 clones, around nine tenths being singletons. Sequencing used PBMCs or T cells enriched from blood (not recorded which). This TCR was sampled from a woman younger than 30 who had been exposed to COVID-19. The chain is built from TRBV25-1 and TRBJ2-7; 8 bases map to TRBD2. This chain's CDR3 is CASSVEERESYEQYF. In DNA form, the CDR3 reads TGTGCCAGCAGTGTGGAGGAGCGGGAGTCCTACGAGCAGTACTTC.